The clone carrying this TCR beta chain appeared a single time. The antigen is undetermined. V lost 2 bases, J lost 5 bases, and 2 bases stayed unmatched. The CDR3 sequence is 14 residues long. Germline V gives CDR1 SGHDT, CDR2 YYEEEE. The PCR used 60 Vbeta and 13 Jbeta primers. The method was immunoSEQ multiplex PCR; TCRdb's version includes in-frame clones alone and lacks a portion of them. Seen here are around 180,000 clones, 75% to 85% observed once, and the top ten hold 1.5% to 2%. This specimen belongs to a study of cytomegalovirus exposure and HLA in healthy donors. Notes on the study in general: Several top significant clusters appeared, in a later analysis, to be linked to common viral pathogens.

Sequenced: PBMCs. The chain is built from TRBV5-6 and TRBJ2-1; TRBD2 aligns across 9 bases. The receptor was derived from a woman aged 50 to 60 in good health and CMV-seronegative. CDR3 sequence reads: CASSFGLANNEQFF. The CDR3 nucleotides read TGTGCCAGCAGCTTCGGACTAGCGAACAATGAGCAGTTCTTC.